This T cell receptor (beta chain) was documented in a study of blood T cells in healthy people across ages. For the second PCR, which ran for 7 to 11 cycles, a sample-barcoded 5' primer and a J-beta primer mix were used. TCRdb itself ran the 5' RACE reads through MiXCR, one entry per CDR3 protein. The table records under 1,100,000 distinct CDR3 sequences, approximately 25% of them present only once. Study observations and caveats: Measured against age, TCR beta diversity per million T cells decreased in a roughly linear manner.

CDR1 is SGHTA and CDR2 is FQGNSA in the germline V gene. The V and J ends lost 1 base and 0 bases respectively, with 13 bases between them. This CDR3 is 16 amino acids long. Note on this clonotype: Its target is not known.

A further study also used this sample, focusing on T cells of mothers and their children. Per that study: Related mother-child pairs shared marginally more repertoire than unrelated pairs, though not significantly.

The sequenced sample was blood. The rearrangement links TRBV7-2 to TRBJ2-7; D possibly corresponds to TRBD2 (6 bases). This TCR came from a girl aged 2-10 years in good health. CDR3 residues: CASSLVTRGSSYEQYF. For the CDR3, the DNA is TGTGCCAGCAGCTTAGTTACGCGGGGTTCCTCCTACGAGCAGTACTTC.